Listed here are 23 T cell receptor delta chains from one sample, sequenced in a study of gamma-delta chains in newborns, infants, children. TCRdb called clones from the reads again using CATT. Seen here are fewer than 3,500 delta-chain clones, 3% to 5% observed once, and the top ten hold 16%. Material: blood. The receptors were sampled from a child who was a newborn, infant or young child, either healthy, febrile or measles-vaccinated (not recorded which).

For this clone: The likely explanation is a read error, given a far larger clone one base away. This rearrangement joins TRDV2 to TRDJ3; 8 bases match TRDD3. The J gene, missing from TCRdb, was assigned here through DNA to germline matching. The length of the CDR3 is 20 residues. Germline V gene sequence: CDR1 GEAIGNYY, CDR2 EKD. The CDR3: CACGTADWGGSSWDTRQMFF. CDR3 coding DNA: TGTGCCTGTGGCACCGCGGACTGGGGGGGAAGCTCCTGGGACACCCGACAGATGTTTTTC.

This clone came up a few times. It is likely a read error: a sequence one base away is far more abundant. The rearrangement joins TRDV2 to TRDJ3, with 9 bases identical to TRDD3. Trimming cost V 3 bases and J 0 bases; bases outside gene matches: 11. The length of the CDR3 is 20 residues. Germline CDR1 reads GEAIGNYY; CDR2 reads EKD. Written as DNA, the CDR3 is TGTGCCTGTGACCCGGGATATGGGGGATATCGCTCCTGGGACACCCGACAGATGTTTTTC. Translated, it gives CACDPGYGGYRSWDTRQMFF.

This clone is labeled medium-sized. The DNA of the CDR3 is TGTGCCTGTGACGTACTGGGGGATAGGGACACCCGACAGATGTTTTTC. Residues: CACDVLGDRDTRQMFF. The chain uses TRDV2 and TRDJ3; 11 bases align to TRDD3. CDR3 length: 16 amino acids. Germline V gene data show CDR1 as GEAIGNYY and CDR2 as EKD. V was pared by 3 bases and J by 5 bases, with 2 bases of the junction left unmatched.

This clone has a handful of counts. Being one base from a much bigger clone, this may be a read error. The same CDR3 can be traced to other DNA sequences in this sample. The genes are TRDV2 and TRDJ3; 9 nucleotides align to TRDD3. There are 21 residues in the CDR3. Germline V gives CDR1 GEAIGNYY, CDR2 EKD. The CDR3 region has the DNA TGTGCCTGCGACACCGTACTGGGGGACCTGTGGAGCTCCTGGGACACCCGACAGATGTTTTTC. Translated, it gives CACDTVLGDLWSSWDTRQMFF.

In its sample, this clone was seen a few times. This DNA translates differently at residue 16 from the TCRdb protein, which is that of a much larger clone; a read error is likely, and the protein shown is the DNA's own translation. The genes are TRDV2 and TRDJ3, with D perhaps TRDD3 (6 bases). CDR1 GEAIGNYY and CDR2 EKD come from the germline V gene. CDR3 length equals 18 residues. Here the CDR3 reads CACDTWGLSSWDTRQTFF. CDR3 nucleotide sequence: TGTGCCTGTGACACCTGGGGATTAAGCTCCTGGGACACCCGACAGACGTTTTTC.

A few counts support this clone. This clone may be a read error of a much larger clone one base away. The chain has TRDV2 and TRDJ3; 8 nucleotides match TRDD3. Germline CDR1 reads GEAIGNYY; CDR2 reads EKD. The CDR3 sequence is 19 residues long. The CDR3 DNA reads as TGTGCCTGTGACACGATACTGGGGGTCAGCTCCTGGGACGCCCGACAGATGTTTTTC. Encoded protein: CACDTILGVSSWDARQMFF.

This clone was observed a handful of times. A far larger clone lies a single base away; this is likely a read error. Other DNA sequences in this sample translate to the same CDR3. The rearrangement links TRDV2 to TRDJ3; 11 nucleotides line up with TRDD3. The CDR3 extends over 18 amino acids. CDR1 GEAIGNYY and CDR2 EKD come from the germline V gene. The V segment lost 1 base and the J segment 2 bases; nucleotides outside the gene matches: 3. As DNA, the CDR3 is TGTGCCTGTGACACTGTACTGGGGGATACCTGGGACACCCGACAGATGTTTTTC. The encoded protein is CACDTVLGDTWDTRQMFF.

This clone was counted between two and nine times. TCRdb records a much larger clone's protein for this DNA, with a difference at residue 7 that likely arises from a read error; the protein given is the translation of the DNA. V and J are TRDV2 and TRDJ3; D ambiguous. Germline assignment: CDR1 GEAIGNYY and CDR2 EKD. The CDR3 runs to 17 residues. V lost 0 bases and J lost 0, with 8 bases in between. CDR3 DNA sequence: TGTGCCTGTGACACCTGGGAGAGCTCCTGGGACACCCGACAGATGTTTTTC. This translates into CACDTWESSWDTRQMFF.

A remark on this clone: A clone one base away is much larger, so this may be a read error. In DNA, the CDR3 is TGTGCCTGTGACCCCCCTGAACTGGGGGCAACAATCTCCTGGGACACCCGACAGATGTTTTTC. Protein: CACDPPELGATISWDTRQMFF. The chain is built from TRDV2 and TRDJ3; TRDD3 matches at 8 bases. The J gene was missing in TCRdb and was found by matching the end of the DNA to germline. In germline, CDR1 is GEAIGNYY, CDR2 EKD. The CDR3 is 21 amino acids. V lost 3 bases and J lost 0; bases outside the gene matches: 15.

By sample share, this clone is large. The chain carries TRDV2 and TRDJ2; 8 nucleotides line up with TRDD3. Germline loops: CDR1 GEAIGNYY, CDR2 EKD. This CDR3 has 16 residues. V was pared by 3 bases and J by 0 bases, with 5 bases of the junction left unmatched. CDR3: CACDVLGEALTAQLFF. For the CDR3, the DNA is TGTGCCTGTGACGTCCTGGGGGAAGCTTTGACAGCACAACTCTTCTTT.

Of note for this clone: The protein TCRdb gives is from a much larger clone and does not agree with this DNA's translation at residue 8, likely a read error; the protein shown here comes from the DNA. The chain joins TRDV2 to TRDJ1, with 10 nucleotides matching TRDD3. This CDR3 comprises 14 residues. The V segment lost 2 bases and the J segment 5 bases; nucleotides outside the gene matches: 4. The germline V gene encodes CDR1 GEAIGNYY and CDR2 EKD. CDR3 amino acids: CACDNWGMQDKLIF. DNA of the CDR3: TGTGCCTGTGACAACTGGGGGATGCAAGATAAACTCATCTTT.

Notes on this clone: With a far larger clone one base away, a read error is the likely cause. The same CDR3 is also encoded by other DNA sequences in this sample. The V and J genes are TRDV2 and TRDJ2; TRDD3 agrees at 7 bases. J gave up 3 bases and V 2 bases, and 2 bases lay outside the gene matches. This CDR3 comprises 14 residues. The germline V gene encodes CDR1 GEAIGNYY and CDR2 EKD. CDR3: CACDKWGMTAQLFF. DNA of the CDR3: TGTGCCTGTGACAAGTGGGGGATGACAGCACAACTCTTCTTT.

This clone appeared a few times. A far larger clone is a single base away, which makes a read error likely. This CDR3 is also generated by other DNA sequences in the sample. The chain is built from TRDV2 and TRDJ3; D may be TRDD3 (6 bases). The V gene's germline CDR1 is GEAIGNYY and CDR2 EKD. There are 17 residues in the CDR3. The CDR3 sequence: CACDTVLGSWDTRQMFF. Written as DNA, the CDR3 is TGTGCCTGTGACACCGTACTGGGCTCCTGGGACACCCGACAAATGTTTTTC.

On this clone itself: This likely stems from a read error, as it lies one base from a far larger clone. CDR3 amino acids: CACETAGGGSSSWDTRQMFF. As DNA, the CDR3 is TGTGCCTGTGAGACCGCCGGTGGGGGATCCAGCTCCTGGGACACCCGACAGATGTTTTTC. A J gene of TRDJ3 was called, though the V gene was not; the table names TRDD3, a call not compared with the DNA. CDR3 length: 20 amino acids.

As regards this clone: This sequence is one base from a far larger clone and is likely a read error. No call was made for the V gene; the J gene is TRDJ3; the D call in the table, TRDD3, was not verified against the DNA. The CDR3 sequence is 20 residues long. CDR3 in amino acids: CACDTVWGIKGSWDTRQMFF. The DNA of the CDR3 is TGTGCCTGTGACACCGTCTGGGGGATAAAGGGCTCCTGGGACACCCGACAGATGTTTTTC.

This clone rates as medium-sized. Other DNA sequences within the sample encode an identical CDR3. The V and J genes are TRDV2 and TRDJ3; TRDD3 matches at 11 bases. The V gene end was trimmed by 2 bases and the J gene end by 0 bases; junction bases not matched to a gene: 2. There are 18 residues in the CDR3. Germline V gene data show CDR1 as GEAIGNYY and CDR2 as EKD. The CDR3 DNA follows: TGTGCCTGTGACAATACTGGGGGATACTCCTGGGACACCCGACAGATGTTTTTC. This translates into CACDNTGGYSWDTRQMFF.

In this sample, this clone is medium-sized (0.01 to 0.1%). This sample also contains other DNA sequences that code for the same CDR3. The chain is built from TRDV2 and TRDJ3; the match to TRDD3 covers 10 bases. This CDR3 contains 19 residues. V shed 2 bases and J 1 base; nucleotides not matched to a gene: 7. Germline values: CDR1 GEAIGNYY, CDR2 EKD. CDR3 region: CACDNLLLGDSWDTRQMFF. The CDR3 DNA reads as TGTGCCTGTGACAACCTCCTACTGGGGGATTCCTGGGACACCCGACAGATGTTTTTC.

The table lists this clone with a few counts. This could be a read error, since a much larger clone is one nucleotide away. Other nucleotide sequences from this sample produce the same CDR3. The chain employs TRDV2 and TRDJ3; 9 bases line up with TRDD3. The CDR3 is made up of 18 amino acids. CDR1 GEAIGNYY and CDR2 EKD come from the germline V gene. The CDR3 DNA is TGTGCCTGTGACGAGTACTGGGGGAGCTCCTGGGACACCCGACAAATGTTTTTC. Its protein is CACDEYWGSSWDTRQMFF.

This clone was detected a few times. A far larger clone is just one base off, so this is likely a read error. The sample has other DNA sequences that encode this CDR3 too. The chain joins TRDV2 to TRDJ2; 13 bases match TRDD3. This CDR3 has 19 residues. The J segment lost 0 bases and the V segment lost 4 bases, leaving 10 bases of the junction unmatched. CDR1 is GEAIGNYY and CDR2 is EKD in the germline V gene. The DNA of the CDR3 is TGTGCCTGTGATCCGATACTGGGGGATACGCCAGCTTTGACAGCACAACTCTTCTTT. This translates into CACDPILGDTPALTAQLFF.

In regard to this clone: This probably arose from a read error, given a far larger clone one base away. Without a V gene call, the J gene is given as TRDJ3; TRDD3, the table's D call, lacks a check against the DNA. The length of the CDR3 is 20 residues. The CDR3 nucleotides read TGTGCCTGTGACAGTACTGGGGATCCCTTTCTTTCCTGGGACACCCGACAGATGTTTTTC. It codes for CACDSTGDPFLSWDTRQMFF.

Worth noting for this clone: For this DNA, TCRdb reports the protein of a much larger clone, which diverges at residue 6, most likely from a read error; the protein presented here is translated directly from the DNA. V gene TRDV2 combines with J gene TRDJ2; 11 nucleotides align to TRDD3. J gave up 1 base and V 0 bases, and 9 bases lay outside the gene matches. The CDR3 runs to 19 residues. Germline CDR1 is GEAIGNYY and CDR2 is EKD. The CDR3 loop is CACDTVVLGDKGLTAQLFF. The CDR3 DNA sequence: TGTGCCTGTGACACCGTGGTACTGGGGGATAAAGGTTTGACAGCACAACTCTTCTTT.

This clone has more than one count but fewer than ten. This could be a read error, since a much larger clone is one nucleotide away. Other DNA sequences within the sample encode an identical CDR3. The CDR3 region has the DNA TGTGCCTGTGACCGCATACTGGGGGATACCCCGCCCCTGTACACCGATAAACTCATCTTT. Protein sequence: CACDRILGDTPPLYTDKLIF. The V call is TRDV2, the J call TRDJ1, with 12 bases identical to TRDD3. This CDR3 has 20 amino acids. Trimming took 3 bases from V and 0 from J; bases not matched to a gene: 16. Germline-derived CDR1 and CDR2 are GEAIGNYY and EKD.

A note on this clone: This sequence is one base from a far larger clone and is likely a read error. The same CDR3 can be traced to other DNA sequences in this sample. The rearrangement joins TRDV2 to TRDJ2; TRDD3 matches at 8 bases. CDR1 and CDR2 from the germline V gene are GEAIGNYY and EKD. CDR3 length: 19 residues. The CDR3 DNA sequence: TGTGCCTGCGACACCGTCACTGGGGGTTCCCCTGCTTTGACAGCACAACTCTTCTTT. Its translation is CACDTVTGGSPALTAQLFF.